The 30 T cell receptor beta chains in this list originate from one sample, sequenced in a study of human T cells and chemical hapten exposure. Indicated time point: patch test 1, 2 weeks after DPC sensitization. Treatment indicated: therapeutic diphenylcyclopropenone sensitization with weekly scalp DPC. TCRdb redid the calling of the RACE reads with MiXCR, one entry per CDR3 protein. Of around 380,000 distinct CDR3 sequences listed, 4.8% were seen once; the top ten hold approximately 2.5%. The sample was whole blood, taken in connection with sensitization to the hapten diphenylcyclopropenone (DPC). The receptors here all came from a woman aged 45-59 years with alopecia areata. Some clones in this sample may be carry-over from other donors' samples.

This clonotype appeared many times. CDR3 DNA sequence: TGTGCCAGCAGCTTAGAGCGCTCTGGAAACACCATATATTTT. Its translation: CASSLERSGNTIYF. This chain connects TRBV7-6 to TRBJ1-3, with unresolved D. The V and J ends lost 1 base and 0 bases respectively, with 4 bases between them. Looked up from germline, CDR1 is SGHVS and CDR2 is FNYEAQ. The length of the CDR3 is 14 residues.

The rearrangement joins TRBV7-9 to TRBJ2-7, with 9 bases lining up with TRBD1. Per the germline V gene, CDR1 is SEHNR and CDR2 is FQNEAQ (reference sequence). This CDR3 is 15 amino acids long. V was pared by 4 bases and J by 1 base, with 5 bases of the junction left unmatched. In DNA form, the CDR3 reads TGTGCCAGCAGCTCCCGGACAGGGGTATCCTACGAGCAGTACTTC. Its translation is CASSSRTGVSYEQYF.

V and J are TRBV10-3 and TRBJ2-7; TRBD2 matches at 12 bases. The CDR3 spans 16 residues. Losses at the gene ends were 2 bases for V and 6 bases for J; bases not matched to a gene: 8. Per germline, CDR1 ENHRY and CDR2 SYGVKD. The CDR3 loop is CAISEGATSGRSEQYF. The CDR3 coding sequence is TGTGCCATCAGTGAGGGCGCGACTAGCGGGAGATCCGAGCAGTACTTC.

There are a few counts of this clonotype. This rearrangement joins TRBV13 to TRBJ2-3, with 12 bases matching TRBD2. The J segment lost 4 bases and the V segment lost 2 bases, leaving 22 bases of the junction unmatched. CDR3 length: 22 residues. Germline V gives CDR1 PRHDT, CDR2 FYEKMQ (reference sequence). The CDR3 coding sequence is TGTGCCAGCAGCTTATACCGGAGGGCTAGCGGGAGGGCCGTCTCTCCGGCAGATACGCAGTATTTT. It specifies CASSLYRRASGRAVSPADTQYF.

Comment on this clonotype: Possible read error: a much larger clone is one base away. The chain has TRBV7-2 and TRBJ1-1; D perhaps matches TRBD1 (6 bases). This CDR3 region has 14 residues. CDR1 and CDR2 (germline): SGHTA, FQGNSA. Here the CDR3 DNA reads TGTGCCTGCAGCTCTGGGACATTGAACACTGAAGCTTTCTTT. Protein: CACSSGTLNTEAFF.

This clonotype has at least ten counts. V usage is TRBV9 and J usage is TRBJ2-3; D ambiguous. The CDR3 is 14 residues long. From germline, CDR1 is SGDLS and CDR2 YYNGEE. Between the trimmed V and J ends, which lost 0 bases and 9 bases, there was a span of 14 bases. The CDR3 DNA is TGTGCCAGCAGCGTAGGTTTGCGCCCGGAGACGCAGTATTTT. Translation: CASSVGLRPETQYF. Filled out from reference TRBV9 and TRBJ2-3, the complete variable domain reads DSGVTQTPKHLITATGQRVTLRCSPRSGDLSVYWYQQSLDQGLQFLIQYYNGEERAKGNILERFSAQQFPDLHSELNLSSLELGDSALYFCASSVGLRPETQYFGPGTRLTVL.

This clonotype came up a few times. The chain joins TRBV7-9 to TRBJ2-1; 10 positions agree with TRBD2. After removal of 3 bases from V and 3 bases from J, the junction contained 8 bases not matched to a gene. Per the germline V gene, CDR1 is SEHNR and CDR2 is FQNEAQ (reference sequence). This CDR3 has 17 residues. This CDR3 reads CASSFFQRGGLYNEQFF. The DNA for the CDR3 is TGTGCCAGCAGCTTCTTCCAGCGGGGGGGCCTCTACAATGAGCAGTTCTTC.

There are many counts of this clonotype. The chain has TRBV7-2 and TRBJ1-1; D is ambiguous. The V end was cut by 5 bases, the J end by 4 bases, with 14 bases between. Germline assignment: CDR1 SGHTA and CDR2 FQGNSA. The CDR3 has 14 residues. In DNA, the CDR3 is TGTGCCAGCAGCCCCCAGTATCAAGTCACTGAAGCTTTCTTT. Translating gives CASSPQYQVTEAFF.

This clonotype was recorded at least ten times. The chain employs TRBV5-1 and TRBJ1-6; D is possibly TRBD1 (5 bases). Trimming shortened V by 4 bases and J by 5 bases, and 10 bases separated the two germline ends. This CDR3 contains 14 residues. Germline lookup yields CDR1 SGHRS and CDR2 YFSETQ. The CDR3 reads CASSPGHNNSPLHF. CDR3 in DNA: TGCGCCAGCAGCCCTGGACATAATAATTCACCCCTCCACTTT.

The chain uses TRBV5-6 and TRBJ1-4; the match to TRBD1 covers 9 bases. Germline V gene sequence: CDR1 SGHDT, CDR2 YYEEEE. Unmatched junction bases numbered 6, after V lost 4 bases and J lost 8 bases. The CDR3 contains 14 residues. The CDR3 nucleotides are TGTGCCAGCAGCGCGGACAGGGGAAGAGAAAAACTGTTTTTT. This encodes CASSADRGREKLFF.

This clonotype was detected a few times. CDR3 bases: TGTGCCAGCAGCTTCGGGGCCTTATACACCGGGGAGCTGTTTTTT. The encoded protein is CASSFGALYTGELFF. The rearrangement links TRBV7-6 to TRBJ2-2; D tentatively reads TRBD1 or TRBD2 (5 bases each). The germline V gene has CDR1 SGHVS and CDR2 FNYEAQ. There are 15 residues in the CDR3. With 3 bases removed from V and 3 bases from J, the gap between germline ends came to 11 bases.

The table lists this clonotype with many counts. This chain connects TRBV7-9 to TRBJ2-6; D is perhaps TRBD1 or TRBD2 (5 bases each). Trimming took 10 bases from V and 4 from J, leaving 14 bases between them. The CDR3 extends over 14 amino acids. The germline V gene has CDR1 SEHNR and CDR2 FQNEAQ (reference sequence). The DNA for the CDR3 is TGTGCCACAGCCGGGGCTGTGGGGGCCAACGTCCTGACTTTC. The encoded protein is CATAGAVGANVLTF. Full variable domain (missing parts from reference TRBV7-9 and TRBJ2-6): DTGVSQNPRHKITKRGQNVTFRCDPISEHNRLYWYRQTLGQGPEFLTYFQNEAQLEKSRLLSDRFSAERPKGSFSTLEIQRTEQGDSAMYLCATAGAVGANVLTFGAGSRLTVL.

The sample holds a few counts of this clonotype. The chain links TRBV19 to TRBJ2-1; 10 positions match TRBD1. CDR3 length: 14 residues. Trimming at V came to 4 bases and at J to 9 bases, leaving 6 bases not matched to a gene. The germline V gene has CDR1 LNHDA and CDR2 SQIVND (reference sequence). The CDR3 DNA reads TGTGCCAGTAGTAGGACAGGGGGTTACGTTGAGCAGTTCTTC. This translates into CASSRTGGYVEQFF.

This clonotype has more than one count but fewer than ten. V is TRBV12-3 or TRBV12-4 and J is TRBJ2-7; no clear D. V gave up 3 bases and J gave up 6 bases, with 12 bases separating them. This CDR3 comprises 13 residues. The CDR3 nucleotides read TGTGCCAGCAGTTTTGGTGCCCCCGGCGAGCAGTACTTC. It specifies CASSFGAPGEQYF.

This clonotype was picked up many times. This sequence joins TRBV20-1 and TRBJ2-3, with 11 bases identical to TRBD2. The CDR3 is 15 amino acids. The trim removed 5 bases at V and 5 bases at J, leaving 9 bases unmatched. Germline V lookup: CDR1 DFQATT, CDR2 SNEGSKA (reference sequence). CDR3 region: CSAWVSGGVGDTQYF. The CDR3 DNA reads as TGCAGTGCTTGGGTTAGCGGGGGGGTAGGAGATACGCAGTATTTT.

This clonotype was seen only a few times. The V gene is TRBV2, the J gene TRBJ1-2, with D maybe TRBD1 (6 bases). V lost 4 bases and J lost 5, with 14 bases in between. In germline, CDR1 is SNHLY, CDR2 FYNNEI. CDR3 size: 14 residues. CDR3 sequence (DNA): TGTGCCAGCAGTGCTCAGGGGAGCTTATATGGCTACACCTTC. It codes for CASSAQGSLYGYTF.

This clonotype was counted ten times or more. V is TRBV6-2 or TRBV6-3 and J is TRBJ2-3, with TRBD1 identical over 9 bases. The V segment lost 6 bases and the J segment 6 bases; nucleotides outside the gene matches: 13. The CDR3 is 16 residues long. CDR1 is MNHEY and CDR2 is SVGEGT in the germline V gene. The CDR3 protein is CASRINRDRAGDTQYF. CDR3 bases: TGTGCCAGCAGGATAAACCGGGACAGGGCGGGCGATACGCAGTATTTT.

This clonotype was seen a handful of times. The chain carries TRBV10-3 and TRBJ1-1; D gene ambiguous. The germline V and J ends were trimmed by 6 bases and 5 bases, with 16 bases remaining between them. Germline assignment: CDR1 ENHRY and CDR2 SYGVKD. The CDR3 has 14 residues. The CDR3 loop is CAIRSRPPMTEAFF. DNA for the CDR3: TGTGCCATCAGATCGCGGCCGCCAATGACTGAAGCTTTCTTT.

The CDR3 spells CASSYSGQWNYGYTF. The DNA of the CDR3 is TGTGCCAGCAGTTACTCGGGCCAATGGAACTATGGCTACACCTTC. This chain uses TRBV6-2 or TRBV6-3 with TRBJ1-2; no firm D call. Trimming left V 0 bases short and J 2 bases short, with 10 bases between. The CDR3 spans 15 residues. Germline loops: CDR1 MNHEY, CDR2 SVGEGT.

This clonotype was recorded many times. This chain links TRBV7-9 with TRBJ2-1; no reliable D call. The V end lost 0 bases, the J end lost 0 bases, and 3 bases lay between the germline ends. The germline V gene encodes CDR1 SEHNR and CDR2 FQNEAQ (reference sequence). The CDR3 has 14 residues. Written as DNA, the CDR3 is TGTGCCAGCAGCTTAGCGGACTCCTACAATGAGCAGTTCTTC. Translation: CASSLADSYNEQFF.

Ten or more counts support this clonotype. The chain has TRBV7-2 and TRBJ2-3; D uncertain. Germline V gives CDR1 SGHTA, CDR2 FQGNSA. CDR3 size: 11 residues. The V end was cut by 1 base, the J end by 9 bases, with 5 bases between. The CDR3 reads CASSLVGTQYF. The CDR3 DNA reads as TGTGCCAGCAGCTTAGTTGGGACGCAGTATTTT. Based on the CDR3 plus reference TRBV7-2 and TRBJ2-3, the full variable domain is GAGVSQSPSNKVTEKGKDVELRCDPISGHTALYWYRQSLGQGLEFLIYFQGNSAPDKSGLPSDRFSAERTGGSVSTLTIQRTQQEDSAVYLCASSLVGTQYFGPGTRLTVL.

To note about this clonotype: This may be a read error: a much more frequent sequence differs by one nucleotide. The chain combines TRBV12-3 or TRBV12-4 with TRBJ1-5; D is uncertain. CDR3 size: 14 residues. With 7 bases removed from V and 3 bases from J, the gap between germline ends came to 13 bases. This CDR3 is CASTLSTFNQPQHF. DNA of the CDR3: TGTGCCAGCACCCTGAGTACTTTCAATCAGCCCCAGCATTTT.

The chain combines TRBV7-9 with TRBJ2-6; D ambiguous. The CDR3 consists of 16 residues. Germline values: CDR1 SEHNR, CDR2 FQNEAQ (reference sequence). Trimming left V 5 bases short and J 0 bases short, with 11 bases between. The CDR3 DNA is TGTGCCAGCAGCCGAAGACAAAGCTCTGGGGCCAACGTCCTGACTTTC. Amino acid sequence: CASSRRQSSGANVLTF.

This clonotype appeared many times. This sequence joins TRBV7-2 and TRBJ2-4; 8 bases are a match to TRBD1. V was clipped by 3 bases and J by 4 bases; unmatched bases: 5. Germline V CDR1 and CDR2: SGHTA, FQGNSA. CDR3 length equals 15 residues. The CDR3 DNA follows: TGTGCCAGCAGCTTGACAGGGGTGCCGAAAAACATTCAGTACTTC. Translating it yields CASSLTGVPKNIQYF. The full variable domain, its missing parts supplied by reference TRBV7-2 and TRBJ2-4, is GAGVSQSPSNKVTEKGKDVELRCDPISGHTALYWYRQSLGQGLEFLIYFQGNSAPDKSGLPSDRFSAERTGGSVSTLTIQRTQQEDSAVYLCASSLTGVPKNIQYFGAGTRLSVL.

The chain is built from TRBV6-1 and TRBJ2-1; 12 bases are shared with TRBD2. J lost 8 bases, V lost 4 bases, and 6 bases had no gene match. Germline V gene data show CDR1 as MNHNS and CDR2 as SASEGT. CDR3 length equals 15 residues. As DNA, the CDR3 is TGTGCCAGCAGTGCAGCTAGCGGGGGGGTAGATGAGCAGTTCTTC. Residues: CASSAASGGVDEQFF.

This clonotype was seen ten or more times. The CDR3 here is CSARDLARNTGELFF. The CDR3 bases are TGCAGTGCTAGAGATCTGGCACGAAACACCGGGGAGCTGTTTTTT. This rearrangement joins TRBV20-1 to TRBJ2-2; D is uncertain. The CDR3 has 15 residues. Germline lookup yields CDR1 DFQATT and CDR2 SNEGSKA (reference sequence). The V end lost 0 bases, the J end lost 2 bases, and 10 bases lay between the germline ends.

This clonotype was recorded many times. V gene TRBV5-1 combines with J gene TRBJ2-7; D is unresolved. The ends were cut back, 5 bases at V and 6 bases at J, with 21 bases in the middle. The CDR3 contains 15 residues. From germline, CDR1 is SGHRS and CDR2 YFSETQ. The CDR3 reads CASRGTSGPSGEQYF. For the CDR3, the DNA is TGCGCCAGCAGGGGTACGAGTGGTCCGTCGGGCGAGCAGTACTTC.

CDR3: CASSLETATYLEQYF. DNA for the CDR3: TGCGCCAGCAGCTTGGAGACAGCTACTTACTTGGAGCAGTACTTC. The V call is TRBV5-1, the J call TRBJ2-7, with D perhaps TRBD1 (5 bases). There are 15 residues in the CDR3. Germline V CDR1 and CDR2: SGHRS, YFSETQ. The ends were cut back, 0 bases at V and 7 bases at J, with 17 bases in the middle.

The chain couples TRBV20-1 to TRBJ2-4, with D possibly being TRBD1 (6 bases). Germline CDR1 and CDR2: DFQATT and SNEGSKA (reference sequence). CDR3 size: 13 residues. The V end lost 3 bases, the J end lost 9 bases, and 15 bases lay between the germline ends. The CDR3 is CSASPLQGGIQYF. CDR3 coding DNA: TGCAGTGCTAGCCCCTTACAGGGTGGCATTCAGTACTTC.

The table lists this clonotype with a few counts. DNA for the CDR3: TGTGCCAGCGTCTGGGTCGGGAGGGGGAATGAGCAGTTCTTC. Translation: CASVWVGRGNEQFF. The V call is TRBV7-9, the J call TRBJ2-1, with TRBD2 matching over 8 bases. The CDR3 is 14 amino acids. The germline V gene has CDR1 SEHNR and CDR2 FQNEAQ (reference sequence). V shed 8 bases and J 7 bases; nucleotides not matched to a gene: 10.